The 10 T cell receptor beta chains reported below all come from one sample, sequenced in a study of OX40 agonist ivuxolimab in advanced cancers. Sequencing was performed with immunoSEQ multiplex PCR; in TCRdb, only in-frame clones are kept and a portion is missing. The sample includes 55,000 to 75,000 clones, around 80% seen only once; the top ten take approximately 5.2%. The specimen was CD4+ or CD8+ T cells sorted from blood, collected in a trial of the OX40 agonist ivuxolimab. The receptor set was obtained from an adult with an advanced solid tumor such as melanoma, head and neck, liver or kidney cancer.

The chain employs TRBV2 and TRBJ1-5; tentatively, D is TRBD1 (6 bases). V lost 5 bases, J lost 1 base, and 15 bases lay in between. The CDR3 has 16 residues. From germline, CDR1 is SNHLY and CDR2 FYNNEI. CDR3 sequence: CASSSQGLGSNQPQHF. Here the CDR3 DNA reads TGTGCCAGCAGTTCCCAGGGGCTCGGAAGCAATCAGCCCCAGCATTTT.

The V and J genes are TRBV19 and TRBJ1-1; 9 bases agree with TRBD1. The V gene's germline CDR1 is LNHDA and CDR2 SQIVND (reference sequence). V was clipped by 9 bases and J by 5 bases; unmatched bases: 13. The CDR3 extends over 15 amino acids. In DNA form, the CDR3 reads TGTGCCAGACCCCTCGGGACAGGGTACACTACTGAAGCTTTCTTT. Amino acid sequence: CARPLGTGYTTEAFF.

The chain combines TRBV10-1 with TRBJ2-2, with no clear D. The CDR3 length is 16 residues. Germline values: CDR1 WNHNN, CDR2 SYGVQD (reference sequence). V lost 0 bases and J 4 bases, leaving 12 bases between the germline ends. CDR3 sequence: CASSESGSRVTGELFF. For the CDR3, the DNA is TGCGCCAGCAGTGAGTCGGGAAGCCGAGTCACCGGGGAGCTGTTTTTT.

J is TRBJ1-1 and V is TRBV11-3, with 9 bases fitting TRBD1. Germline V lookup: CDR1 SGHNT, CDR2 YENEEA. V shed 5 bases and J 8 bases; nucleotides not matched to a gene: 21. The CDR3 has 18 residues. CDR3 DNA sequence: TGTGCCAGCAGCGAGAGCCGGGACAGGGACTGGGTTTTCCGAGAAGCTTTCTTT. It encodes CASSESRDRDWVFREAFF.

The V call is TRBV7-9, the J call TRBJ1-1, with D unclear. Per the germline V gene, CDR1 is SEHNR and CDR2 is FQNEAQ (reference sequence). Trimming removed 5 bases at V and 3 bases at J, with 10 bases between. The CDR3 is made up of 13 amino acids. CDR3 sequence (DNA): TGTGCCAGCAGCCTGACGGTTTACACTGAAGCTTTCTTT. Residues: CASSLTVYTEAFF. Based on the CDR3 plus reference TRBV7-9 and TRBJ1-1, the full variable domain is DTGVSQNPRHKITKRGQNVTFRCDPISEHNRLYWYRQTLGQGPEFLTYFQNEAQLEKSRLLSDRFSAERPKGSFSTLEIQRTEQGDSAMYLCASSLTVYTEAFFGQGTRLTVV.

The chain combines TRBV19 with TRBJ2-3; 7 bases are shared with TRBD1. Losses at the gene ends were 6 bases for V and 0 bases for J; bases not matched to a gene: 6. The CDR3 has 15 amino acids. Germline values: CDR1 LNHDA, CDR2 SQIVND (reference sequence). The CDR3 DNA is TGTGCCAGTAGGAACAGGGGCCCTAGCACAGATACGCAGTATTTT. It yields the protein CASRNRGPSTDTQYF.

This clone was observed a few times. V is TRBV7-9 and J is TRBJ1-6; D possibly corresponds to TRBD1 (6 bases). V was trimmed by 6 bases and J by 4 bases, leaving 10 bases between them. CDR3 length: 14 amino acids. Germline assignment: CDR1 SEHNR and CDR2 FQNEAQ (reference sequence). The CDR3 reads CASREGQYNSPLHF. DNA of the CDR3: TGTGCCAGCAGGGAAGGACAGTATAATTCACCCCTCCACTTT.

This clone was seen a single time. This chain joins TRBV2 and TRBJ1-2; D is uncertain. V was shortened by 4 bases and J by 5 bases, with 8 bases between the two germline ends. The V gene's germline CDR1 is SNHLY and CDR2 FYNNEI. This CDR3 has 12 amino acids. Written as DNA, the CDR3 is TGTGCCAGCAGTGGTCAGATTTATGGCTACACCTTC. Amino acid sequence: CASSGQIYGYTF. Using reference TRBV2 and TRBJ1-2 for the parts outside the CDR3, the full variable domain is EPEVTQTPSHQVTQMGQEVILRCVPISNHLYFYWYRQILGQKVEFLVSFYNNEISEKSEIFDDQFSVERPDGSNFTLKIRSTKLEDSAMYFCASSGQIYGYTFGSGTRLTVV.

A note on this clone: A far larger clone is off by one base, so a read error is likely. The sample contains more than one DNA sequence encoding this CDR3. V and J are TRBV2 and TRBJ2-5, with unresolved D. The J call may be mistaken, given a closer DNA end match to TRBJ2-7. CDR1 and CDR2 (germline): SNHLY, FYNNEI. The CDR3 has 10 amino acids. The CDR3 DNA sequence: TGTGCCAGCAGTGAATACGAGCAGTACTTC. Translation: CASSEYEQYF.

This clone was recorded only once. This chain connects TRBV28 to TRBJ1-5; 8 bases match TRBD1. The CDR3 has 14 amino acids. Germline CDR1 is MDHEN and CDR2 is SYDVKM. V gave up 4 bases and J gave up 5 bases; unmatched junction bases: 4. Here the CDR3 DNA reads TGTGCCAGCAGTTCCTACAGGGGGGATCAGCCCCAGCATTTT. This sequence encodes CASSSYRGDQPQHF.